This TCR beta chain was profiled in a study of PD-1 blockade in mismatch repair-deficient tumors. Study in general: Patients had approximately 13 mismatch repair-deficient cancer types, all previously treated and progressing. Study results and caveats: Tumor-resident clones, often undetectable pretreatment in blood, expanded then contracted after pembrolizumab.

The CDR3 runs to 15 residues. The germline V and J ends were trimmed by 0 bases and 1 base, with 10 bases remaining between them. Germline values: CDR1 SGHRS, CDR2 YFSETQ. Note on this clone: Its antigen is undetermined.

PCR or immunohistochemistry showed mismatch repair deficiency in every enrolled patient. The repertoire was sequenced with immunoSEQ multiplex PCR; TCRdb's copy has only in-frame clones and lacks some. The sample includes more than 90,000 clones, roughly 80% seen only once; the top ten take around 4.7%. This chain connects TRBV5-1 to TRBJ1-1, with D unresolved. The TCR originated in an adult with mismatch repair-deficient cancer. The source material was peripheral blood, sampled 60 weeks after starting pembrolizumab. The chain's CDR3 is CASSLAVLQNTEAFF. CDR3 in DNA: TGCGCCAGCAGCTTGGCCGTTTTACAGAACACTGAAGCTTTCTTT.